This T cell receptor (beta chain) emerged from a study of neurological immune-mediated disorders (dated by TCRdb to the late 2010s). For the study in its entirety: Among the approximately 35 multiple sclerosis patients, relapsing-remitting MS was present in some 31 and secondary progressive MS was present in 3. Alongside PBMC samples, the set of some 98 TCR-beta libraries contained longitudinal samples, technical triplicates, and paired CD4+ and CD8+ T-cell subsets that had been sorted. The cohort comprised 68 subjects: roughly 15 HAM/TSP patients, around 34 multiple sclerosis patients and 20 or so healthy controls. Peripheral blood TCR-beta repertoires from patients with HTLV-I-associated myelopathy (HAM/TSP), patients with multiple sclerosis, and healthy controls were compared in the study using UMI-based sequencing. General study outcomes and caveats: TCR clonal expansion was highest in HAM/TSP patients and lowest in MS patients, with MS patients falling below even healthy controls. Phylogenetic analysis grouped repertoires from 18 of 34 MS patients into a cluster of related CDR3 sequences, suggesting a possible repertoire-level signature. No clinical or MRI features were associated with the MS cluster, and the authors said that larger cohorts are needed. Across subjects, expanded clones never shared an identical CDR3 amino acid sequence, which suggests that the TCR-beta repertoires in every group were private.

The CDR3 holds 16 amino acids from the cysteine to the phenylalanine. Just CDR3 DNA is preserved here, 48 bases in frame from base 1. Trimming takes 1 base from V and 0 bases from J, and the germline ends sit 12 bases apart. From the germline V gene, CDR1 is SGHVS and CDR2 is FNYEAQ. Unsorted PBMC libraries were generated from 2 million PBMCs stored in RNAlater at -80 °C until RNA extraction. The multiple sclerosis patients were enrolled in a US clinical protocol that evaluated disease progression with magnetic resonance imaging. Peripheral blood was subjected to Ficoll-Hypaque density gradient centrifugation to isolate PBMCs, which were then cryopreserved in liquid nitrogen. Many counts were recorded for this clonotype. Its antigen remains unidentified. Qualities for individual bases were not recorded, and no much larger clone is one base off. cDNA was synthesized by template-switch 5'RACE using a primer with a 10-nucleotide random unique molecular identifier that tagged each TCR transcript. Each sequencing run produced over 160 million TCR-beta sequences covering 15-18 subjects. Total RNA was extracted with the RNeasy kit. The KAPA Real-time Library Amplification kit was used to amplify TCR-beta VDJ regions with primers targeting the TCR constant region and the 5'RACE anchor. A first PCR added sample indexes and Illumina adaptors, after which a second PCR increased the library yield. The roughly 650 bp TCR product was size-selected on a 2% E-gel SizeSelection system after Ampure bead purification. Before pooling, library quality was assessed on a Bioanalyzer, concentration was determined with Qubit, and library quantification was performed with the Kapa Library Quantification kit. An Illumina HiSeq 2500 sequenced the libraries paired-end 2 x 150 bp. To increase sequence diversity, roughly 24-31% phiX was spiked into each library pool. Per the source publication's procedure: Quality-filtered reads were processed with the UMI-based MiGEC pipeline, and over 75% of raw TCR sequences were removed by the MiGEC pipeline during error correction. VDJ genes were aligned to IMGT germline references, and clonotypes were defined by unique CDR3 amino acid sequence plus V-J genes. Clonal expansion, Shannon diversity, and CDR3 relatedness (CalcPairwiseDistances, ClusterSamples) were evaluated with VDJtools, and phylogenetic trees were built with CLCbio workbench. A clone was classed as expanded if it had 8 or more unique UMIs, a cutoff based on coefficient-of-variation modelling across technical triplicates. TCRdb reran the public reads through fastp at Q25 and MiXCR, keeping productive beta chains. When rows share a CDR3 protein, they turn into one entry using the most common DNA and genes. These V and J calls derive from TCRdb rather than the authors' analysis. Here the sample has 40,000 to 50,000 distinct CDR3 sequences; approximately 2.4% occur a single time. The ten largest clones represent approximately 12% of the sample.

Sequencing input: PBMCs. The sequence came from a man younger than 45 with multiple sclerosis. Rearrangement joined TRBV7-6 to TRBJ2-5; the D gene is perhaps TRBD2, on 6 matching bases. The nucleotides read TGTGCCAGCAGCTTAGTAGGCGGGGAGTACCAAGAGACCCAGTACTTC. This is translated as CASSLVGGEYQETQYF.